The 21 T cell receptor beta chains below were found in one sample sequenced in a study of cytomegalovirus exposure and HLA in healthy donors. PCR primers comprised 60 Vbeta and 13 Jbeta primers. Sequenced by immunoSEQ multiplex PCR; TCRdb stores in-frame clones only, minus some. The sample has 200,000 to 250,000 clones; roughly four fifths are singletons. Sequencing was carried out using PBMCs. The receptor set was obtained from a woman aged 50 to 60 in good health and CMV-seropositive.

The chain employs TRBV7-2 and TRBJ2-3; 9 bases map to TRBD2. The CDR3 runs 15 residues. V shed 5 bases, J shed 0 bases, and the junction held 3 bases outside the gene matches. Germline assignment: CDR1 SGHTA and CDR2 FQGNSA. Written as DNA, the CDR3 is TGTGCCAGCAGCCGGCGGGGGGGAAGCACAGATACGCAGTATTTT. Its protein is CASSRRGGSTDTQYF.

The CDR3 loop reads CASSWDSLSYEQYF. The CDR3 nucleotides are TGTGCCAGCAGCTGGGACAGCCTCTCCTACGAGCAGTACTTC. The chain has TRBV11-2 and TRBJ2-7; TRBD1 matches 7 bases. V shed 4 bases, J shed 0 bases, and the junction held 3 bases outside the gene matches. The CDR3 extends over 14 amino acids. Looked up from germline, CDR1 is SGHAT and CDR2 is FQNNGV.

The chain carries TRBV30 and TRBJ1-2; D perhaps matches TRBD1 (6 bases). The V gene's germline CDR1 is GTSNPN and CDR2 SVGIG (reference sequence). V lost 0 bases, J lost 8 bases, and 19 bases lay in between. The CDR3 runs 15 residues. As DNA, the CDR3 is TGTGCCTGGAGTGTACAGGCAGGGGAGCAAAAAGGCTACACCTTC. As protein: CAWSVQAGEQKGYTF.

The J gene is TRBJ1-5, the V gene TRBV19; 7 bases map to TRBD1. Germline V gene data show CDR1 as LNHDA and CDR2 as SQIVND (reference sequence). J lost 1 base, V lost 3 bases, and 3 bases had no gene match. CDR3 length: 15 amino acids. The CDR3 nucleotides are TGTGCCAGTAGTATCAGGGGGGCCAGCAATCAGCCCCAGCATTTT. It codes for CASSIRGASNQPQHF.

The CDR3 here is CASSPDGTHLRETQYF. CDR3 DNA sequence: TGTGCCAGCAGCCCCGACGGGACACATCTCCGGGAGACCCAGTACTTC. The chain couples TRBV7-3 to TRBJ2-5; a weak D match, TRBD1 (6 bases). The CDR3 loop spans 16 amino acids. Germline V lookup: CDR1 SGHTA, CDR2 FQGTGA. The ends were cut back, 5 bases at V and 5 bases at J, with 21 bases in the middle.

The rearrangement links TRBV6-5 to TRBJ1-2, with D possibly matching TRBD1 (6 bases). The germline gives CDR1 MNHEY, CDR2 SVGAGI. This CDR3 comprises 14 residues. Trimming pared 6 bases from V and 4 bases from J, leaving 15 bases between. The CDR3 nucleotides are TGTGCCAGCAGGACCGACAGGAAGATCTATGGCTACACCTTC. Its translation is CASRTDRKIYGYTF.

The chain links TRBV5-1 to TRBJ2-5, with 12 positions matching TRBD2. CDR1 is SGHRS, CDR2 YFSETQ, per germline. The trim removed 1 base at V and 4 bases at J, leaving 5 bases unmatched. This CDR3 is built from 16 residues. CDR3 DNA: TGCGCCAGCAGCTTGAGACTAGCGGGGGTCCGAGAGACCCAGTACTTC. Residues: CASSLRLAGVRETQYF.

V is TRBV19 and J is TRBJ2-5, with TRBD2 identical over 14 bases. V lost 7 bases, J lost 5 bases, and 9 bases stayed unmatched. This CDR3 has 16 amino acids. The germline V gene has CDR1 LNHDA and CDR2 SQIVND (reference sequence). CDR3: CASTLTSGGDGETQYF. In DNA form, the CDR3 reads TGTGCCAGTACCCTGACTAGCGGGGGGGACGGGGAGACCCAGTACTTC.

The chain is built from TRBV4-3 and TRBJ2-7; D is ambiguous. CDR1 LGHNA and CDR2 YSLEER come from the germline V gene. CDR3 length: 13 amino acids. V lost 0 bases, J lost 3 bases, and 6 bases lay in between. CDR3 DNA: TGCGCCAGCAGCCAAGATTGGAGCTACGAGCAGTACTTC. This translates into CASSQDWSYEQYF.

The CDR3 DNA sequence: TGTGCCAGCAGCTTTAGACAGACCGGGGAGCTGTTTTTT. Protein sequence: CASSFRQTGELFF. The V call is TRBV13, the J call TRBJ2-2; possible D gene TRBD1, 5 bases. Germline values: CDR1 PRHDT, CDR2 FYEKMQ (reference sequence). V dropped 3 bases and J dropped 5 bases, with 7 bases sitting between them. The CDR3 is 13 amino acids.

V is TRBV7-9 and J is TRBJ2-7; possible D gene TRBD2, 6 bases. The CDR3 covers 15 residues. V lost 3 bases and J lost 6, with 18 bases in between. Germline V gene data show CDR1 as SEHNR and CDR2 as FQNEAQ (reference sequence). The CDR3: CASSLWSGGRGEQYF. CDR3 in DNA: TGTGCCAGCAGCTTGTGGTCCGGGGGTCGGGGCGAGCAGTACTTC.

V gene TRBV5-5 combines with J gene TRBJ1-1, with a tentative D call TRBD1 (6 bases). The CDR3 is 15 residues long. The germline V gene has CDR1 SGHKS and CDR2 YYEKEE (reference sequence). Trimming removed 6 bases from V and 1 base from J, with 16 bases in between. CDR3: CASNVNTGPNTEAFF. The CDR3 bases are TGTGCCAGCAACGTGAATACAGGGCCGAACACTGAAGCTTTCTTT.

V and J are TRBV6-1 and TRBJ2-5; 7 nucleotides align to TRBD2. Germline CDR1 is MNHNS and CDR2 is SASEGT. The CDR3 is made up of 17 amino acids. With V trimmed by 1 base and J by 2 bases, 10 bases remained unmatched. CDR3: CASSEGSSLGGQETQYF. The DNA for the CDR3 is TGTGCCAGCAGTGAAGGGTCCAGCCTGGGAGGGCAAGAGACCCAGTACTTC.

This clone turned up a few times. The chain has TRBV4-3 and TRBJ1-2, with D possibly being TRBD1 (6 bases). Germline V gives CDR1 LGHNA, CDR2 YSLEER. CDR3 length: 15 amino acids. Between the trimmed V and J ends, which lost 1 base and 2 bases, there was a span of 11 bases. The CDR3 sequence is CASSQGVTGNYGYTF. Written as DNA, the CDR3 is TGCGCCAGCAGCCAAGGGGTCACAGGGAACTATGGCTACACCTTC.

This chain joins TRBV7-2 and TRBJ1-2, with no clear D. CDR1 and CDR2 (germline): SGHTA, FQGNSA. The V gene lost 6 bases and the J gene lost 2 bases, with 10 bases spanning the gap. The length of the CDR3 is 13 residues. The CDR3 DNA sequence: TGTGCCAGCAGTTTTAACTCCAACTATGGCTACACCTTC. Protein sequence: CASSFNSNYGYTF.

With respect to this clone: The limits of the CDR3 on the DNA are not certain, so only TCRdb's listed CDR3 is given. V is TRBV27 and J is TRBJ2-5; the DNA was not used to check the table's D call, TRBD1. Germline V CDR1 and CDR2: MNHEY, SMNVEV (reference sequence). From its first to its last residue, the CDR3 has 15 amino acids. CDR3 amino acids: CASSSSTGSRETQYF.

V is TRBV6-1 and J is TRBJ1-1; possible D gene TRBD1, 5 bases. Germline CDR1 and CDR2: MNHNS and SASEGT. The CDR3 contains 14 residues. Trimming removed 8 bases from V and 0 bases from J, with 13 bases in between. CDR3 coding DNA: TGTGCCAGCTGGGAGGCAGGGATGAACACTGAAGCTTTCTTT. It specifies CASWEAGMNTEAFF.

The V call is TRBV2, the J call TRBJ2-7, with D hard to call. Trimming left V 7 bases short and J 2 bases short, with 18 bases between. Germline values: CDR1 SNHLY, CDR2 FYNNEI. The CDR3 spans 15 residues. CDR3 protein: CASTKTRGGTYEQYF. CDR3 nucleotides: TGTGCCAGCACCAAAACTCGAGGCGGTACCTACGAGCAGTACTTC. The full variable domain, completed using reference TRBV2 and TRBJ2-7, is EPEVTQTPSHQVTQMGQEVILRCVPISNHLYFYWYRQILGQKVEFLVSFYNNEISEKSEIFDDQFSVERPDGSNFTLKIRSTKLEDSAMYFCASTKTRGGTYEQYFGPGTRLTVT.

This clone was seen once. V and J are TRBV28 and TRBJ2-2; the match to TRBD2 covers 7 bases. Germline CDR1 is MDHEN and CDR2 is SYDVKM. CDR3 length equals 17 residues. Trimming at V came to 4 bases and at J to 5 bases, leaving 13 bases not matched to a gene. The chain's CDR3 is CASSSWSAGGRTGELFF. For the CDR3, the DNA is TGTGCCAGCAGTTCTTGGTCTGCCGGGGGGAGAACCGGGGAGCTGTTTTTT.

Note on this clone: At one boundary the junction diverges from the germline segment, which might be a read error. The chain's CDR3 is CSSSLAYNQPQHF. The CDR3 nucleotides are TGTTCCAGCAGCTTAGCCTACAATCAGCCCCAGCATTTT. The chain carries TRBV7-9 and TRBJ1-5, with D uncertain. Germline lookup yields CDR1 SEHNR and CDR2 FQNEAQ (reference sequence). The CDR3 loop spans 13 amino acids.

In this sample, this clone turned up once. V and J are TRBV28 and TRBJ1-2; no reliable D call. CDR3 length: 13 residues. The germline V gene has CDR1 MDHEN and CDR2 SYDVKM. With 6 bases removed from V and 5 bases from J, the gap between germline ends came to 13 bases. CDR3 protein: CASRSTSLYGYTF. CDR3 coding DNA: TGTGCCAGCAGGTCGACTAGTCTTTATGGCTACACCTTC.